A selection of T cell receptor beta chains follows, all from one sample in a study of shared clonotypes between healthy human individuals. TCRdb's copy holds only in-frame clones and misses some; the assay was immunoSEQ multiplex PCR. This sample has some 1,600,000 clones, with nearly 99% found just once. The specimen was naive CD4+ T cells sorted from blood. All receptors come from a man aged 25-45 years in good health. CDR3s include the opening cysteine and the closing phenylalanine or tryptophan. Each record gives: J gene, clone size, V gene, D gene, CDR3 protein, CDR3 DNA. D genes are given only for firm matches. Size values are once, few and many counts, or a class for expanded clones, and some rows have none.

>TRBJ2-5|-|TRBV5-1|-
CASSLAGIRDDQETQYF
TGCGCCAGCAGCTTGGCCGGGATTAGGGATGACCAAGAGACCCAGTACTTC
>TRBJ2-7|-|TRBV30|-
CAWSVQDSYEQYF
TGTGCCTGGAGTGTACAGGACTCCTACGAGCAGTACTTC
>TRBJ2-3|-|TRBV22-1|-
CPGSARSEAGQYF
TGTCCTGGGAGCGCACGAAGCGAGGCGGGGCAGTATTTT
>TRBJ2-7|-|TRBV10-3|TRBD1
CAIRVGTVSYEQYF
TGTGCCATCAGGGTCGGGACAGTTTCCTACGAGCAGTACTTC
>TRBJ1-5|-|TRBV19|-
CASSRGAGDQPQHF
TGTGCCAGTAGCCGTGGAGCGGGGGATCAGCCCCAGCATTTT
>TRBJ1-5|-|TRBV7-6|-
CASSSGTGSNQPQHF
TGTGCCAGCAGCTCAGGGACGGGTAGCAATCAGCCCCAGCATTTT
>TRBJ2-5|-|TRBV25-1|-
CASSGTVYQETQYF
TGTGCCAGCAGTGGGACAGTGTACCAAGAGACCCAGTACTTC
>TRBJ2-7|-|TRBV7-9|TRBD2
CASSLGGGHYEQYF
TGTGCCAGCAGCTTAGGCGGGGGGCACTACGAGCAGTACTTC
>TRBJ1-2|-|TRBV6-5|-
CASSYSGGTYGYTF
TGTGCCAGCAGTTACAGCGGGGGAACCTATGGCTACACCTTC
>TRBJ2-7|-|TRBV15|-
CATSSAPEGYEQYF
TGTGCCACCAGCAGTGCGCCGGAGGGGTACGAGCAGTACTTC
>TRBJ2-3|-|TRBV5-1|TRBD1
CASSLAIQGSDTQYF
TGCGCCAGCAGCTTGGCGATACAGGGGTCAGATACGCAGTATTTT
>TRBJ2-2|-|TRBV5-1|TRBD2
CASSWGLATTGELFF
TGCGCCAGCAGCTGGGGACTAGCAACAACCGGGGAGCTGTTTTTT
>TRBJ1-2|-|TRBV28|-
CASSLMVSTVYGYTF
TGTGCCAGCAGTTTAATGGTATCAACAGTCTATGGCTACACCTTC
>TRBJ1-2|-|TRBV5-5|-
CASSLKNRDSGYTF
TGTGCCAGCAGCTTAAAAAACCGGGACTCGGGCTACACCTTC
>TRBJ2-2|-|TRBV30|-
CAWSSSGTGELFF
TGTGCCTGGAGTTCTAGTGGCACCGGGGAGCTGTTTTTT
>TRBJ2-2|-|TRBV9|TRBD1
CASSPSAGGSISTGELFF
TGTGCCAGCAGCCCAAGCGCAGGGGGAAGTATTAGCACCGGGGAGCTGTTTTTT
>TRBJ2-1|once|TRBV6-5|-
CASSTPGEQFF
TGTGCCAGCAGTACCCCGGGCGAGCAGTTCTTC
>TRBJ2-7|-|TRBV25-1|-
CASKGGVHEQYF
TGTGCCAGCAAAGGCGGTGTTCACGAGCAGTACTTC
>TRBJ1-3|-|TRBV18|-
CASSPAGVTSGNTIYF
TGTGCCAGCTCACCTGCCGGGGTGACCTCTGGAAACACCATATATTTT
>TRBJ2-7|-|TRBV4-1|TRBD1
CASSQDHRGAYEQYF
TGCGCCAGCAGCCAAGATCACAGGGGGGCCTACGAGCAGTACTTC
>TRBJ2-1|once|TRBV9|-
CASSPSLVPYNEQFF
TGTGCCAGCAGCCCTTCACTGGTCCCCTACAATGAGCAGTTCTTC
>TRBJ2-5|-|TRBV20-1|-
CSAEQGETQYF
TGCAGTGCTGAGCAGGGGGAGACCCAGTACTTC
>TRBJ2-7|-|TRBV11-2|-
CASSLDVVYEQYF
TGTGCCAGCAGCTTAGATGTGGTCTACGAGCAGTACTTC
>TRBJ2-5|-|TRBV18|-
CASSALRGYVETQYF
TGTGCCAGCTCAGCGTTGAGAGGCTACGTAGAGACCCAGTACTTC
>TRBJ1-1|-|TRBV5-1|-
CASSLDTNTEAFF
TGCGCCAGCAGCTTGGATACTAACACTGAAGCTTTCTTT
>TRBJ1-3|-|TRBV7-9|-
CASSPLLWGSGNTIYF
TGTGCCAGCAGCCCTCTCCTGTGGGGCTCTGGAAACACCATATATTTT
>TRBJ1-1|-|TRBV7-9|-
CASSLWPGPDEYTEAFF
TGTGCCAGCAGCTTATGGCCGGGACCCGACGAGTACACTGAAGCTTTCTTT
>TRBJ2-2|-|TRBV6-5|-
CASSYNRVNTGELFF
TGTGCCAGCAGTTATAACAGGGTCAACACCGGGGAGCTGTTTTTT
>TRBJ2-5|-|TRBV5-1|TRBD2
CASSSGLAGGEQETQYF
TGCGCCAGCAGCTCCGGACTAGCGGGAGGTGAACAAGAGACCCAGTACTTC
>TRBJ1-1|-|TRBV29-1|-
CSVAGPREAFF
TGCAGCGTGGCGGGGCCCCGGGAGGCTTTCTTT
>TRBJ2-1|-|TRBV5-1|-
CASSFRQINYNEQFF
TGCGCCAGCAGCTTTCGGCAGATAAACTACAATGAGCAGTTCTTC
>TRBJ2-3|-|TRBV7-2|-
CASSLQAGRADTQYF
TGTGCCAGCAGCTTACAGGCGGGGAGAGCGGATACGCAGTATTTT
>TRBJ2-5|once|TRBV20-1|-
CSARSGETQYF
TGCAGTGCTAGAAGCGGCGAGACCCAGTACTTC
>TRBJ1-1|-|TRBV28|-
CASKALNTEAFF
TGTGCCAGCAAGGCATTGAACACTGAAGCTTTCTTT
>TRBJ2-7|-|TRBV4-3|TRBD1
CASSSLTGGSYEQYF
TGCGCCAGCAGCTCTCTGACAGGGGGCTCCTACGAGCAGTACTTC
>TRBJ1-1|-|TRBV5-4|-
CASRPELGGAEAFF
TGTGCCAGCAGACCGGAACTCGGGGGGGCTGAAGCTTTCTTT
>TRBJ2-7|-|TRBV10-3|-
CAIRRDTTYEQYF
TGTGCCATAAGGCGGGACACAACCTACGAGCAGTACTTC
>TRBJ2-3|-|TRBV5-1|-
CASSQGDTQYF
TGCGCCAGCTCTCAGGGGGATACGCAGTATTTT
>TRBJ1-2|-|TRBV27|-
CASINTFRVGANYGYTF
TGTGCCAGCATAAACACTTTCAGGGTTGGAGCTAACTATGGCTACACCTTC
>TRBJ1-4|once|TRBV28|-
CASSLPQVDGEKLFF
TGTGCCAGCAGTTTACCACAGGTCGATGGAGAAAAACTGTTTTTT
>TRBJ1-1|-|TRBV5-1|-
CASSSEDRRFAEAFF
TGCGCCAGCAGCTCTGAAGACAGGCGGTTCGCTGAAGCTTTCTTT
>TRBJ1-5|-|TRBV7-9|-
CASSLAGSSNQPQHF
TGTGCCAGCAGCTTAGCCGGCAGTAGCAATCAGCCCCAGCATTTT
>TRBJ2-1|-|TRBV7-9|TRBD1
CASSWTDRVDEQFF
TGTGCCAGCAGCTGGACGGACAGGGTCGATGAGCAGTTCTTC
>TRBJ2-3|-|TRBV9|-
CASSVGIAGTDTQYF
TGTGCCAGCAGCGTAGGAATAGCGGGCACAGATACGCAGTATTTT
>TRBJ2-1|-|TRBV5-4|-
CASSFDSYNEQFF
TGTGCCAGCAGCTTCGATTCCTACAATGAGCAGTTCTTC
>TRBJ2-2|-|TRBV15|-
CATSSGLALSELFF
TGTGCCACCAGCTCGGGACTGGCCCTGTCGGAGCTGTTTTTT
>TRBJ2-7|-|TRBV5-1|-
CASSLGDQQYF
TGCGCCAGCAGCCTCGGTGATCAGCAGTACTTC
>TRBJ2-5|-|TRBV7-3|TRBD1
CASSTDREQETQYF
TGTGCCAGCAGTACCGACAGGGAACAAGAGACCCAGTACTTC
>TRBJ2-1|-|TRBV28|-
CASTMGVGGYNEQFF
TGTGCCAGCACCATGGGGGTAGGGGGGTACAATGAGCAGTTCTTC
>TRBJ2-3|-|TRBV6-1|TRBD2
CASSEREGRIRDTQYF
TGTGCCAGCAGTGAGCGGGAGGGCCGTATTAGAGATACGCAGTATTTT
>TRBJ1-1|-|TRBV15|-
CATSRDLNTEAFF
TGTGCCACCAGCAGAGATTTGAACACTGAAGCTTTCTTT